Presented here are 3 T cell receptor beta chains from one specimen sequenced in a study of T-cell memory formation after mild COVID-19. TCRdb reprocessed the 5' RACE reads with MiXCR, giving one entry per CDR3 protein. This sample carries roughly 400,000 distinct CDR3 sequences, 20% to 25% of them seen once, and the ten largest clones take roughly 8.9%. The specimen sequenced was PBMCs or a T cell subset sorted from them (not recorded which). The origin of the receptors is an adult woman who had mild COVID-19 (a few samples of this study predate the infection). Cell type and time point are not known.

This clonotype came up a few times. In nucleotides, the CDR3 is TGCGCCAGCAGCTTGGGGACAGGGGACAACATTCAGTACTTC. Encoded protein: CASSLGTGDNIQYF. The chain combines TRBV5-1 with TRBJ2-4; 9 bases fit TRBD1. This CDR3 spans 14 amino acids. The junction had 2 bases not matched to a gene; V was cut back by 0 bases and J by 7 bases. In germline, CDR1 is SGHRS, CDR2 YFSETQ. Supplemented by reference TRBV5-1 and TRBJ2-4, the full variable domain reads KAGVTQTPRYLIKTRGQQVTLSCSPISGHRSVSWYQQTPGQGLQFLFEYFSETQRNKGNFPGRFSGRQFSNSRSEMNVSTLELGDSALYLCASSLGTGDNIQYFGAGTRLSVL.

This clonotype showed up just a few times. For the CDR3, the DNA is TGTGCCAGCAGTTTAGCCGGGACATGGGGCATGAACACTGAAGCTTTCTTT. Its protein is CASSLAGTWGMNTEAFF. The rearrangement links TRBV12-3 or TRBV12-4 to TRBJ1-1, with D perhaps matching TRBD1 (6 bases). This CDR3 has 17 amino acids. V was cut by 0 bases and J by 0 bases, with 14 bases left in between.

V is TRBV6-5 and J is TRBJ1-5; 10 bases line up with TRBD1. The CDR3 contains 14 residues. The V and J ends lost 6 bases and 9 bases, in that order; junction bases with no gene match: 8. Germline V gene data show CDR1 as MNHEY and CDR2 as SVGAGI. The CDR3: CASSPDRGRRPQHF. Written as DNA, the CDR3 is TGTGCCAGCAGCCCTGACAGGGGGCGGCGGCCCCAGCATTTT.